This T cell receptor (beta chain) was captured by sequencing in a study of blood T cell repertoires in COVID-19. Study details: Some COVID-19 samples were acute and others convalescent; all came from the United States, Italy and Spain. The analysed material was cDNA or gDNA that came from T cells, B-cell-depleted T cells, or PBMCs.

TCRdb's table, derived via immunoSEQ multiplex PCR, lists solely in-frame clones and lacks some. The profile covers 200,000 to 250,000 clones, with around 82% appearing a single time and roughly 7% taken by the ten largest. CDR1 and CDR2 (germline): KGHSH, LQKENI. The CDR3 sequence is 13 residues long. Between the trimmed V and J ends, which lost 2 bases and 4 bases, there was a span of 8 bases. The sequenced sample was peripheral blood. The chain is built from TRBV18 and TRBJ1-2; D is ambiguous. This receptor was obtained from a woman aged 70-85 years with acute or convalescent COVID-19. The CDR3 sequence is CASSPTVVYGYTF. CDR3 coding DNA: TGTGCCAGCTCACCAACAGTCGTCTATGGCTACACCTTC.